A single TCR beta chain is shown here with its context. This specimen comes from a study of blood T cell repertoires in COVID-19. Across the study: T cells, B-cell-depleted T cells, or PBMCs provided the cDNA or gDNA that served as material.

The CDR3 has 14 amino acids. V was cut by 5 bases and J by 2 bases, with 12 bases left in between. Germline V gives CDR1 SEHNR, CDR2 FQNEAQ (reference sequence). In the authors' methods: How many nucleated cells were present was estimated from reference gene primer amplification. Produced via immunoSEQ multiplex PCR; TCRdb's table is partial and in-frame only. V, J and clone size are taken as reported in that table, and D and trimming were inferred from the DNA itself. Here the sample spans roughly 240,000 clones, around 85% being singletons. Material for sequencing was peripheral blood. The TCR originated in a woman in her twenties or thirties who had recovered from COVID-19. The chain combines TRBV7-9 with TRBJ2-5; D may be TRBD2 (6 bases). The CDR3 sequence: CASSPYGGQETQYF. Here the CDR3 DNA reads TGTGCCAGCAGCCCCTACGGGGGTCAAGAGACCCAGTACTTC.